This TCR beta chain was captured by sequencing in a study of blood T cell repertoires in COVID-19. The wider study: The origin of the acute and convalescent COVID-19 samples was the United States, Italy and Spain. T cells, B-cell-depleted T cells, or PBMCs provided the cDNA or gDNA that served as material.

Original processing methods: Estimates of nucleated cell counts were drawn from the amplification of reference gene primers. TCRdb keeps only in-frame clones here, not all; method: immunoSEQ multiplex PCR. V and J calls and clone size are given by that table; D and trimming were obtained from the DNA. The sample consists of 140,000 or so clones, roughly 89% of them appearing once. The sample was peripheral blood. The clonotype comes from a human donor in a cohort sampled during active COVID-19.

CDR3 in DNA: TGTGCCAGCAGCAAAGGGACTTCTGAAGCTTTCTTT. Residues: CASSKGTSEAFF. V and J are TRBV9 and TRBJ1-1, with a possible D match to TRBD1 (5 bases). Germline assignment: CDR1 SGDLS and CDR2 YYNGEE. The CDR3 is made up of 12 amino acids. Trimming left V 4 bases short and J 6 bases short, with 10 bases between.